One and the same sample provided the 15 T cell receptor beta chains below, sequenced in a study of blood T cell repertoires in COVID-19. Sequencing was performed with immunoSEQ multiplex PCR; in TCRdb, only in-frame clones are kept and a portion is missing. This sample has over 350,000 clones, with 88% found just once. The sample taken for sequencing was PBMCs or T cells enriched from blood (not recorded which). The receptors derive from a woman aged 25 to 45 with acute COVID-19.

This clone showed up just once. V gene TRBV5-1 combines with J gene TRBJ1-1, with 7 bases identical to TRBD1. The CDR3 sequence is 13 residues long. The V segment lost 4 bases and the J segment 3 bases; nucleotides outside the gene matches: 3. The germline V gene encodes CDR1 SGHRS and CDR2 YFSETQ. This chain's CDR3 is CASSRGLDTEAFF. CDR3 sequence (DNA): TGCGCCAGCAGCAGGGGGCTCGACACTGAAGCTTTCTTT.

The chain links TRBV9 to TRBJ2-1, with TRBD2 matching over 9 bases. CDR3 length equals 18 residues. J was trimmed by 0 bases and V by 0 bases; bases with no gene match: 7. Germline CDR1 SGDLS, CDR2 YYNGEE. The CDR3 loop reads CASSVGVAGASSYNEQFF. CDR3 DNA sequence: TGTGCCAGCAGCGTAGGCGTAGCGGGGGCAAGCTCCTACAATGAGCAGTTCTTC.

This sequence joins TRBV6-5 and TRBJ2-3; 8 nucleotides line up with TRBD2. The V gene end was trimmed by 2 bases and the J gene end by 3 bases; junction bases not matched to a gene: 4. CDR1 is MNHEY and CDR2 is SVGAGI in the germline V gene. The CDR3 spans 15 residues. The CDR3 is CASSYVGGATDTQYF. DNA for the CDR3: TGTGCCAGCAGTTACGTCGGGGGGGCAACAGATACGCAGTATTTT.

The chain combines TRBV6-5 with TRBJ1-5; no clear D. V lost 6 bases to trimming and J lost 4 bases, with 7 bases between them. Germline assignment: CDR1 MNHEY and CDR2 SVGAGI. The CDR3 sequence is 12 residues long. The CDR3 DNA follows: TGTGCCAGCAGCCGAGGGAATCAGCCCCAGCATTTT. Its protein is CASSRGNQPQHF.

The chain has TRBV7-2 and TRBJ1-6; 7 nucleotides agree with TRBD1. V lost 5 bases and J lost 6; bases outside the gene matches: 4. The germline V gene has CDR1 SGHTA and CDR2 FQGNSA. The CDR3 runs to 14 residues. This CDR3 reads CASSLGTANSPLHF. DNA of the CDR3: TGTGCCAGCAGCCTCGGGACAGCTAATTCACCCCTCCACTTT.

The CDR3: CASTGGLSGANVLTF. In DNA form, the CDR3 reads TGTGCCAGCACGGGGGGTCTCTCTGGGGCCAACGTCCTGACTTTC. This sequence joins TRBV6-5 and TRBJ2-6, with 7 bases matching TRBD2. Trimming cost V 7 bases and J 0 bases; bases outside gene matches: 3. The germline gives CDR1 MNHEY, CDR2 SVGAGI. The CDR3 consists of 15 residues.

The chain employs TRBV4-3 and TRBJ2-2; D uncertain. From germline, CDR1 is LGHNA and CDR2 YSLEER. Trimming took 0 bases from V and 9 from J, leaving 5 bases between them. The CDR3 is made up of 12 amino acids. CDR3 nucleotides: TGCGCCAGCAGCCAAGATTATAGGGAGCTGTTTTTT. It translates to CASSQDYRELFF.

The chain has TRBV5-1 and TRBJ1-1; D perhaps matches TRBD1 (6 bases). CDR1 is SGHRS, CDR2 YFSETQ, per germline. Deletions cut 5 bases from V and 0 bases from J, with 11 bases between. The CDR3 is 14 amino acids. The CDR3 sequence: CASRAGAVNTEAFF. DNA of the CDR3: TGCGCCAGCAGGGCAGGGGCTGTGAACACTGAAGCTTTCTTT.

This chain connects TRBV7-6 to TRBJ1-1; perhaps TRBD1 as D (5 bases). Trimming stripped 6 bases from V and 4 bases from J, with 18 bases between. The CDR3 spans 15 residues. Germline V gene sequence: CDR1 SGHVS, CDR2 FNYEAQ. The CDR3 protein is CASSPTTLGGTEAFF. CDR3 nucleotides: TGTGCCAGCAGTCCGACTACTTTGGGGGGCACTGAAGCTTTCTTT. The variable domain in full, completed from reference TRBV7-6 and TRBJ1-1, reads GAGVSQSPRYKVTKRGQDVALRCDPISGHVSLYWYRQALGQGPEFLTYFNYEAQQDKSGLPNDRFSAERPEGSISTLTIQRTEQRDSAMYRCASSPTTLGGTEAFFGQGTRLTVV.

The rearrangement links TRBV7-3 to TRBJ2-2; tentatively, D is TRBD1 (5 bases). Germline V CDR1 and CDR2: SGHTA, FQGTGA. Trimming left V 4 bases short and J 9 bases short, with 9 bases between. The CDR3 is 12 amino acids. Written as DNA, the CDR3 is TGTGCCAGCAGCTCCCTGGACAGGGAGCTGTTTTTT. It translates to CASSSLDRELFF. Full variable domain (missing parts from reference TRBV7-3 and TRBJ2-2): GAGVSQTPSNKVTEKGKYVELRCDPISGHTALYWYRQSLGQGPEFLIYFQGTGAADDSGLPNDRFFAVRPEGSVSTLKIQRTERGDSAVYLCASSSLDRELFFGEGSRLTVL.

The CDR3 region is CASSFSSGELFF. The CDR3 bases are TGTGCCAGCAGCTTTTCCTCCGGGGAGCTGTTTTTT. The chain uses TRBV11-1 and TRBJ2-2; no clear D. This CDR3 has 12 residues. Trimming removed 3 bases from V and 6 bases from J, with 5 bases in between. Germline V gene data show CDR1 as SGHAT and CDR2 as FQDESV (reference sequence).

The chain has TRBV27 and TRBJ1-5, with 8 bases aligning to TRBD1. V shed 5 bases and J 4 bases; nucleotides not matched to a gene: 7. Germline V gene lookup returns CDR1 MNHEY and CDR2 SMNVEV (reference sequence). The CDR3 covers 15 residues. Here the CDR3 reads CASSPGDRFNQPQHF. The CDR3 coding sequence is TGTGCCAGCAGTCCAGGGGACAGGTTTAATCAGCCCCAGCATTTT.

The rearrangement joins TRBV2 to TRBJ1-5; 11 positions match TRBD1. Looked up from germline, CDR1 is SNHLY and CDR2 is FYNNEI. Trimming took 6 bases from V and 7 from J; bases not matched to a gene: 5. The CDR3 runs 14 residues. The CDR3 DNA follows: TGTGCCAGCAGGCCCGGGACAGGGGGGCAGCCCCAGCATTTT. Translating it yields CASRPGTGGQPQHF. The whole variable domain, remainder taken from reference TRBV2 and TRBJ1-5, is EPEVTQTPSHQVTQMGQEVILRCVPISNHLYFYWYRQILGQKVEFLVSFYNNEISEKSEIFDDQFSVERPDGSNFTLKIRSTKLEDSAMYFCASRPGTGGQPQHFGDGTRLSIL.

The chain is built from TRBV5-5 and TRBJ2-6, with TRBD1 matching over 7 bases. The V and J ends lost 3 bases and 4 bases, in that order; junction bases with no gene match: 13. The CDR3 runs 18 residues. Germline CDR1 SGHKS, CDR2 YYEKEE (reference sequence). For the CDR3, the DNA is TGTGCCAGCAGCTCAGACAGGGTGGTGGTGAGAGGGGCCAACGTCCTGACTTTC. Translation: CASSSDRVVVRGANVLTF.

This chain uses TRBV2 with TRBJ1-4; D uncertain. Germline CDR1 reads SNHLY; CDR2 reads FYNNEI. CDR3 length: 14 residues. Between the trimmed V and J ends, which lost 5 bases and 0 bases, there was a span of 7 bases. The CDR3, as DNA: TGTGCCAGCAGTTTACAGACAACTAATGAAAAACTGTTTTTT. This sequence encodes CASSLQTTNEKLFF. Together with reference TRBV2 and TRBJ1-4, the CDR3 gives the full variable domain: EPEVTQTPSHQVTQMGQEVILRCVPISNHLYFYWYRQILGQKVEFLVSFYNNEISEKSEIFDDQFSVERPDGSNFTLKIRSTKLEDSAMYFCASSLQTTNEKLFFGSGTQLSVL.